The clone carrying this T cell receptor (beta chain) was observed many times. Its specificity is unknown. This sample is part of a study of neurological immune-mediated disorders. Study conclusions and caveats: Expanded clones shared no identical CDR3 amino acid sequences across subjects, which suggested private TCR-beta repertoires in all groups.

5'RACE with 10-nucleotide random UMIs produced the cDNA. Over 200 million TCR-beta sequences from 15-18 subjects were obtained in each sequencing run. TCRdb processed the 5' RACE reads anew with MiXCR; each CDR3 protein has one entry. Of 70,000 to 95,000 distinct CDR3 sequences in the sample, roughly 13% were seen once. V shed 0 bases and J shed 6 bases, with 14 bases lying between them. This CDR3 contains 16 residues. Per the germline V gene, CDR1 is SGHAT and CDR2 is FQNNGV. Specified time point: longitudinal time-point 2. Unsorted libraries were generated from 2 million PBMCs held at -80 degrees C. This receptor was identified in a female donor with HTLV-1-associated myelopathy (HAM/TSP). Material for sequencing was PBMCs. The chain couples TRBV11-2 to TRBJ2-2; D is perhaps TRBD1 (6 bases). This CDR3 reads CASSLEWGRPAGELFF. In nucleotides, the CDR3 is TGTGCCAGCAGCTTAGAATGGGGGCGCCCCGCCGGGGAGCTGTTTTTT.